Each of the 22 T cell receptor beta chains below was sequenced from the same sample in a study of cytomegalovirus exposure and HLA in healthy donors. The primer mix had 60 Vbeta and 13 Jbeta primers. Sequencing used immunoSEQ multiplex PCR; TCRdb keeps in-frame clones, though not all of them. Seen here are around 97,000 clones, around two thirds observed once, and the top ten hold 2.5% to 4%. The sequenced sample was PBMCs. The origin of the receptors is a woman aged 45-59 years in good health and CMV-seronegative.

This chain links TRBV2 with TRBJ1-1; D gene ambiguous. The germline V gene has CDR1 SNHLY and CDR2 FYNNEI. This CDR3 region has 13 residues. Deletions cut 6 bases from V and 5 bases from J, with 13 bases between. CDR3 amino acids: CASRVVVETEAFF. CDR3 sequence (DNA): TGTGCCAGCAGGGTGGTGGTAGAAACTGAAGCTTTCTTT.

The CDR3 region is CASSEDGTGIGYTF. CDR3 DNA sequence: TGTGCCAGCAGTGAAGATGGGACAGGGATTGGCTACACCTTC. The rearrangement links TRBV6-1 to TRBJ1-2, with 9 bases that match TRBD1. Germline CDR1 is MNHNS and CDR2 is SASEGT. This CDR3 comprises 14 residues. The J segment lost 7 bases and the V segment lost 1 base, leaving 4 bases of the junction unmatched.

This clone was recorded once. The chain couples TRBV7-9 to TRBJ1-2; D is unresolved. This CDR3 comprises 14 residues. Germline CDR1 and CDR2: SEHNR and FQNEAQ (reference sequence). The V end lost 1 base, the J end lost 4 bases, and 10 bases lay between the germline ends. The CDR3 nucleotides are TGTGCCAGCAGCTTAGAATACCTAACCTATGGCTACACCTTC. It is translated as CASSLEYLTYGYTF.

This sequence joins TRBV6-5 and TRBJ2-5; TRBD1 matches at 9 bases. V shed 6 bases and J 3 bases; nucleotides not matched to a gene: 8. The CDR3 consists of 15 residues. CDR1 is MNHEY and CDR2 is SVGAGI in the germline V gene. CDR3 loop: CASSQTGGNKETQYF. CDR3 in DNA: TGTGCCAGCAGCCAAACAGGGGGCAATAAAGAGACCCAGTACTTC.

This clone was seen more than once but under ten times. The chain recombines TRBV7-6 with TRBJ2-3, with 7 bases lining up with TRBD1. V was pared by 5 bases and J by 4 bases, with 9 bases of the junction left unmatched. The germline gives CDR1 SGHVS, CDR2 FNYEAQ. The CDR3 has 15 amino acids. Here the CDR3 reads CASSPGTESPDTQYF. Written as DNA, the CDR3 is TGTGCCAGCAGCCCTGGGACAGAATCTCCAGATACGCAGTATTTT.

The chain combines TRBV6-5 with TRBJ2-5; 7 bases fit TRBD1. The tail of the sequence fits TRBJ2-7 better, so the J call may be wrong. Per germline, CDR1 MNHEY and CDR2 SVGAGI. The CDR3 spans 12 residues. The DNA for the CDR3 is TGTGCCAGCAGCTTGACAGGGAACGAGCAGTACTTC. It encodes CASSLTGNEQYF.

In this sample, this clone turned up a few times. The genes are TRBV10-3 and TRBJ2-1; 9 nucleotides align to TRBD2. This CDR3 region has 12 residues. The ends lost 0 bases at V and 15 bases at J; junction bases unmatched: 3. Germline loops: CDR1 ENHRY, CDR2 SYGVKD. The CDR3: CAISESGAGGFF. CDR3 sequence (DNA): TGTGCCATCAGTGAGTCAGGAGCGGGGGGGTTCTTC.

A single count supports this clone. V and J are TRBV5-1 and TRBJ2-1; 8 bases are a match to TRBD2. Germline lookup yields CDR1 SGHRS and CDR2 YFSETQ. CDR3 length: 16 amino acids. The J segment lost 7 bases and the V segment lost 0 bases, leaving 9 bases of the junction unmatched. CDR3 in DNA: TGCGCCAGCAGCTTGGCCCGGGAGGGCACGCAGAATGAGCAGTTCTTC. The encoded protein is CASSLAREGTQNEQFF.

The chain uses TRBV13 and TRBJ2-7, with D possibly TRBD2 on 7 matching bases. V shed 4 bases and J shed 2 bases, with 12 bases lying between them. The CDR3 has 14 amino acids. CDR1 is PRHDT, CDR2 FYEKMQ, per germline (reference sequence). The CDR3 DNA follows: TGTGCCAGCAGCTCCCCCGGGGGGCCCTACGAGCAGTACTTC. Protein: CASSSPGGPYEQYF. Full variable domain (remainder filled in from reference TRBV13 and TRBJ2-7): AAGVIQSPRHLIKEKRETATLKCYPIPRHDTVYWYQQGPGQDPQFLISFYEKMQSDKGSIPDRFSAQQFSDYHSELNMSSLELGDSALYFCASSSPGGPYEQYFGPGTRLTVT.

The J gene is TRBJ1-5, the V gene TRBV27, with TRBD1 identical over 7 bases. The CDR3 totals 16 residues. The V gene's germline CDR1 is MNHEY and CDR2 SMNVEV (reference sequence). With 4 bases clipped from V and 5 bases from J, the junction kept 11 bases outside the gene matches. This CDR3 is CASSSTPGQAYQPQHF. The DNA of the CDR3 is TGTGCCAGCAGTTCAACACCCGGACAGGCCTATCAGCCCCAGCATTTT.

DNA of the CDR3: TGCGCCAGCACCGAAGAAACAGGGATTAACACCGGGGAGCTGTTTTTT. Protein product: CASTEETGINTGELFF. The V gene is TRBV5-1, the J gene TRBJ2-2, with D tentatively TRBD1 (6 bases). V gave up 6 bases and J gave up 2 bases, with 17 bases separating them. Per germline, CDR1 SGHRS and CDR2 YFSETQ. The CDR3 totals 16 residues.

The chain joins TRBV28 to TRBJ2-1; TRBD1 agrees at 9 bases. Germline CDR1 MDHEN, CDR2 SYDVKM. J lost 10 bases, V lost 5 bases, and 6 bases had no gene match. The CDR3 extends over 13 amino acids. CDR3 residues: CASSKGQGGEQFF. DNA for the CDR3: TGTGCCAGCAGTAAGGGACAGGGAGGCGAGCAGTTCTTC. The whole variable domain, filled in from reference TRBV28 and TRBJ2-1, reads DVKVTQSSRYLVKRTGEKVFLECVQDMDHENMFWYRQDPGLGLRLIYFSYDVKMKEKGDIPEGYSVSREKKERFSLILESASTNQTSMYLCASSKGQGGEQFFGPGTRLTVL.

This chain uses TRBV25-1 with TRBJ2-7; D might be TRBD1 (6 bases). The CDR3 sequence is 13 residues long. Germline CDR1 reads MGHDK; CDR2 reads SYGVNS. Trimming shortened V by 1 base and J by 2 bases, and 6 bases separated the two germline ends. The CDR3 DNA follows: TGTGCCAGCAGTGAATGGACAGCCTACGAGCAGTACTTC. Amino acids: CASSEWTAYEQYF.

This clone was found a few times. The J gene is TRBJ2-7, the V gene TRBV29-1; 7 nucleotides line up with TRBD2. This CDR3 comprises 14 residues. Per the germline V gene, CDR1 is SQVTM and CDR2 is ANQGSEA. Here the CDR3 reads CSTISREGSYEQYF. The CDR3 DNA follows: TGCAGTACCATCTCCAGGGAGGGTTCCTACGAGCAGTACTTC.

The V gene is TRBV9, the J gene TRBJ2-2; D unclear. Trimming cost V 3 bases and J 4 bases, with 16 bases left between them. Germline CDR1 is SGDLS and CDR2 is YYNGEE. The CDR3 spans 16 residues. CDR3 bases: TGTGCCAGCAGCGGCCCACCCGTTGGGCGCACCGGGGAGCTGTTTTTT. This sequence encodes CASSGPPVGRTGELFF.

This clone was observed a single time. The gene calls are TRBV5-1 and TRBJ2-7; 14 bases line up with TRBD2. In germline, CDR1 is SGHRS, CDR2 YFSETQ. V was clipped by 4 bases and J by 4 bases; unmatched bases: 4. This CDR3 region has 15 residues. The CDR3 loop reads CASSRGTSGSYEQYF. As DNA, the CDR3 is TGCGCCAGCAGCCGAGGGACTAGCGGGAGTTACGAGCAGTACTTC.

This rearrangement joins TRBV21-1 to TRBJ2-7; whether TRBD1, the table's D call, matches the DNA was not checked. TRBV21-1 is a listed pseudogene. The CDR3 extends over 15 amino acids. This CDR3 is CASSPDRHPSYEQYF. The CDR3 DNA sequence: TGTGCCAGCAGTCCCGACAGGCATCCGTCCTACGAGCAGTACTTC.

This clone was seen more than once but under ten times. The rearrangement joins TRBV27 to TRBJ1-5; a weak D match, TRBD1 (5 bases). Trimming took off 7 bases at V and 7 bases at J, with 11 bases between the two ends. Germline V gene sequence: CDR1 MNHEY, CDR2 SMNVEV (reference sequence). This CDR3 is built from 12 residues. The CDR3 nucleotides read TGTGCCAGCAAGCAGGGATACCAGCCCCAGCATTTT. Amino acid sequence: CASKQGYQPQHF.

This clone turned up a few times. This same CDR3 is encoded by further DNA sequences in the sample. J is TRBJ2-7 and V is TRBV29-1; D perhaps matches TRBD1 (5 bases). Germline V CDR1 and CDR2: SQVTM, ANQGSEA. Trimming shortened V by 1 base and J by 3 bases, and 16 bases separated the two germline ends. This CDR3 spans 15 amino acids. CDR3 DNA: TGCAGCGTTGAAGGGGCGTCAGGGCCAAGCTACGAGCAGTACTTC. Amino acid sequence: CSVEGASGPSYEQYF.

The rearrangement links TRBV29-1 to TRBJ2-1; 11 bases match TRBD2. Per the germline V gene, CDR1 is SQVTM and CDR2 is ANQGSEA. Trimming at V came to 3 bases and at J to 0 bases, leaving 4 bases not matched to a gene. This CDR3 is 16 amino acids long. CDR3 sequence (DNA): TGCAGCGTTGATCCCGGACTAGCGGGCTCCTACAATGAGCAGTTCTTC. It yields the protein CSVDPGLAGSYNEQFF.

The genes are TRBV28 and TRBJ2-6; no firm D call. Trimming shortened V by 3 bases and J by 4 bases, and 10 bases separated the two germline ends. The germline gives CDR1 MDHEN, CDR2 SYDVKM. The CDR3 contains 15 residues. DNA of the CDR3: TGTGCCAGCAGTTTTAGTGGAGCCGGGGCCAACGTCCTGACTTTC. This sequence encodes CASSFSGAGANVLTF.

The chain carries TRBV6-4 and TRBJ2-3, with 7 bases identical to TRBD2. Trimming at V came to 2 bases and at J to 0 bases, leaving 5 bases not matched to a gene. CDR1 and CDR2 from the germline V gene are MRHNA and SNTAGT. The length of the CDR3 is 16 residues. In nucleotides, the CDR3 is TGTGCCAGCAGTGACGTCTTGGGGGGGAGCACAGATACGCAGTATTTT. It is translated as CASSDVLGGSTDTQYF.